This T cell receptor beta chain was sequenced during a study of PD-1 blockade in classical Hodgkin lymphoma. Profiled with immunoSEQ multiplex PCR; TCRdb holds only in-frame clones, not every one. Of some 30,000 clones in the sample, about 94% are singletons; the top ten hold roughly 0.27%. Time point meaning: cycle 4 day 1 (C4D1), after about 6 weeks of nivolumab. Every patient had relapsed following autologous stem cell transplantation, and cohorts differed in brentuximab vedotin exposure. CD4+ T cells were purified from thawed PBMCs by magnetic negative selection. The germline V gene has CDR1 GTSNPN and CDR2 SVGIG (reference sequence). The V and J ends lost 4 bases and 5 bases respectively, with 24 bases between them. This CDR3 has 16 amino acids.

This TCR came from a human donor with classical Hodgkin lymphoma. The sample here was CD4+ T cells from blood, taken before the fourth cycle of nivolumab. V usage is TRBV30 and J usage is TRBJ2-7; D is possibly TRBD1 (6 bases). The DNA for the CDR3 is TGTGCCTGGATCCCCAAAGGAGGCAGGGGTGTCCACGAGCAGTACTTC. It yields the protein CAWIPKGGRGVHEQYF.